These 13 T cell receptor beta chains were sequenced from one sample in a study of T-cell reconstitution after alpha-beta-depleted transplantation in children. Unique molecular identifiers tagged the TCRbeta library. TCRdb re-called the PCR reads through MiXCR, storing one row per CDR3 protein. The table shows hundreds of thousands of distinct CDR3 sequences, with 13% occurring only once. The sample here was PBMCs, mostly from graft donor cells, taken 360 days after TCRalphabeta/CD19-depleted stem cell transplant. Every receptor here comes from a male patient aged 10 to 17 who had a stem cell transplant for acute myeloid leukemia, so the T cells may come from the graft donor.

The V gene is TRBV21-1, the J gene TRBJ2-1; the table's D call, TRBD1, has no DNA check behind it. TRBV21-1 is annotated as a pseudogene. CDR3 length equals 15 residues. CDR3: CASSKIGTGTNEQFF. CDR3 DNA sequence: TGTGCCAGCAGCAAAATTGGGACAGGGACCAATGAGCAGTTCTTC.

The sample holds a few counts of this clonotype. The genes are TRBV7-3 and TRBJ2-3; TRBD2 is a possible D gene (6 bases). The CDR3 totals 16 residues. Germline V gene data show CDR1 as SGHTA and CDR2 as FQGTGA. V was pared by 5 bases and J by 1 base, with 16 bases between. CDR3 in DNA: TGTGCCAGCAGCCCTCGACTAGTTCGGGGCACAGATACGCAGTATTTT. Amino acids: CASSPRLVRGTDTQYF.

In this sample, this clonotype turned up a few times. The chain links TRBV9 to TRBJ2-7, with 9 bases identical to TRBD1. Germline CDR1 SGDLS, CDR2 YYNGEE. V lost 4 bases to trimming and J lost 4 bases; unmatched junction nucleotides: 12. This CDR3 has 16 amino acids. CDR3 coding DNA: TGTGCCAGCAGCAGTAGTCGGGGACAGGGTGGGTACGAGCAGTACTTC. Translation gives CASSSSRGQGGYEQYF.

This clonotype occurred many times. The chain recombines TRBV12-3 or TRBV12-4 with TRBJ2-1; TRBD2 matches 10 bases. V dropped 0 bases and J dropped 4; count of bases not matched to a gene: 0. The CDR3 has 15 amino acids. The DNA of the CDR3 is TGTGCCAGCAGTTTAGCTAGCGGGAGGTACAATGAGCAGTTCTTC. As protein: CASSLASGRYNEQFF.

There are many counts of this clonotype. This chain links TRBV4-1 with TRBJ1-3; tentatively, D is TRBD1 (6 bases). From germline, CDR1 is MGHRA and CDR2 YSYEKL. Trimming took 8 bases from V and 5 from J, leaving 13 bases between them. This CDR3 contains 13 residues. CDR3 sequence: CASQDSLRNTIYF. CDR3 DNA: TGCGCCAGCCAGGACAGTTTACGAAACACCATATATTTT.

The chain combines TRBV28 with TRBJ2-7, with 8 bases that match TRBD2. J gave up 5 bases and V 5 bases, and 11 bases lay outside the gene matches. The germline V gene has CDR1 MDHEN and CDR2 SYDVKM. CDR3 length: 15 amino acids. CDR3 sequence: CASSRRLAPRDEQYF. The CDR3 nucleotides are TGTGCCAGCAGTCGGAGACTAGCGCCCAGGGACGAGCAGTACTTC. The full variable domain, rest sourced from reference TRBV28 and TRBJ2-7, is DVKVTQSSRYLVKRTGEKVFLECVQDMDHENMFWYRQDPGLGLRLIYFSYDVKMKEKGDIPEGYSVSREKKERFSLILESASTNQTSMYLCASSRRLAPRDEQYFGPGTRLTVT.

In DNA, the CDR3 is TGTGCCAGCAGTTTAGGCAAGCGGACCAATGAGCAGTTCTTC. Translated: CASSLGKRTNEQFF. This chain joins TRBV28 and TRBJ2-1, with D perhaps matching TRBD2 (5 bases). The CDR3 is 14 amino acids. Germline CDR1 MDHEN, CDR2 SYDVKM. V lost 2 bases to trimming and J lost 6 bases, with 11 bases between them.

V gene TRBV28 combines with J gene TRBJ2-5, with D possibly being TRBD1 or TRBD2 (5 bases each). From germline, CDR1 is MDHEN and CDR2 SYDVKM. V was cut by 5 bases and J by 0 bases, with 16 bases left in between. The CDR3 sequence is 16 residues long. For the CDR3, the DNA is TGTGCCAGCAGTCTTTCCTCCCCGGGACACCAAGAGACCCAGTACTTC. It encodes CASSLSSPGHQETQYF. Filled out from reference TRBV28 and TRBJ2-5, the complete variable domain reads DVKVTQSSRYLVKRTGEKVFLECVQDMDHENMFWYRQDPGLGLRLIYFSYDVKMKEKGDIPEGYSVSREKKERFSLILESASTNQTSMYLCASSLSSPGHQETQYFGPGTRLLVL.

The chain uses TRBV6-2 or TRBV6-3 and TRBJ2-2, with 13 bases matching TRBD2. CDR1 and CDR2 from the germline V gene are MNHEY and SVGEGT. Losses at the gene ends were 2 bases for V and 4 bases for J; bases not matched to a gene: 10. The CDR3 has 19 amino acids. The CDR3 bases are TGTGCCAGCAGTTACCCGGGACTAGCGGGGCCACCGGGCACCGGGGAGCTGTTTTTT. It specifies CASSYPGLAGPPGTGELFF.

This clonotype was seen at least ten times. The rearrangement joins TRBV4-3 to TRBJ2-3; unclear D gene. The CDR3 is 13 amino acids. Germline CDR1 and CDR2: LGHNA and YSLEER. Between the trimmed V and J ends, which lost 0 bases and 4 bases, there was a span of 5 bases. The CDR3 here is CASSQDLPDTQYF. The CDR3, as DNA: TGCGCCAGCAGCCAAGATCTGCCAGATACGCAGTATTTT.

This clonotype was detected ten times or more. V and J are TRBV29-1 and TRBJ2-5; 8 bases match TRBD2. The CDR3 consists of 14 residues. The ends lost 6 bases at V and 4 bases at J; junction bases unmatched: 10. Germline CDR1 and CDR2: SQVTM and ANQGSEA. CDR3 coding DNA: TGCAGCGTATGGACTAGCATATCGGGAGAGACCCAGTACTTC. Protein sequence: CSVWTSISGETQYF.

The table lists this clonotype with a few counts. V is TRBV12-3 or TRBV12-4 and J is TRBJ2-7; D possibly uses TRBD1 or TRBD2 (5 bases each). The CDR3 spans 14 residues. Trimming took off 8 bases at V and 4 bases at J, with 18 bases between the two ends. The chain's CDR3 is CASRTSGTHYEQYF. For the CDR3, the DNA is TGTGCCAGCCGGACTTCCGGGACCCATTACGAGCAGTACTTC.

This chain connects TRBV6-5 to TRBJ1-1; 7 positions agree with TRBD1. The length of the CDR3 is 16 residues. V shed 0 bases, J shed 1 base, and the junction held 5 bases outside the gene matches. CDR1 is MNHEY, CDR2 SVGAGI, per germline. The CDR3: CASSYSKNRGNTEAFF. The CDR3 nucleotides read TGTGCCAGCAGTTACTCGAAGAACAGGGGGAACACTGAAGCTTTCTTT.